A selection of T cell receptor beta chains follows, all from one sample in a study of shared clonotypes between healthy human individuals. TCRdb's table, derived via immunoSEQ multiplex PCR, lists solely in-frame clones and lacks some. The table lists over a million clones, 75% to 80% of them singletons. Input material: memory CD4+ T cells from PBMCs. The receptors shown here come from a man in his late teens or twenties in good health. Some clones in this sample may be carry-over from other donors' samples. Both conserved end residues are part of each CDR3. The D gene is left open where the match is weak. Clone size, where shown, is once, few, many, or a class for clones that have expanded.

cdr3_length j_call clone_size d_call v_call cdr3_nt cdr3_aa
14 TRBJ2-1 NA NA TRBV28 TGTGCCTCCAATGGGGGTGTTCGGTACAATGAGCAGTTCTTC CASNGGVRYNEQFF
14 TRBJ2-7 few NA TRBV4-2 TGTGCCAGCAGCCGCTCCGACACGGACTACGAGCAGTACTTC CASSRSDTDYEQYF
17 TRBJ2-1 NA NA TRBV12-5 TGTGCTAGTGGTTTTTGGCCTCAGGCGGAAGGCTACAATGAGCAGTTCTTC CASGFWPQAEGYNEQFF
14 TRBJ1-6 once NA TRBV5-1 TGCGCCAGCAGCGGTTCCAGGGACAATTCACCCCTCCACTTT CASSGSRDNSPLHF
13 TRBJ1-5 NA NA TRBV6-6 TGTGCCAGCAGTTACTCGTTCGTCCGCCCCCAGCATTTT CASSYSFVRPQHF
15 TRBJ2-1 NA TRBD2 TRBV9 TGTGCCAGCAGCGTATTTGCGGGAGTAGAGTATGAGCAGTTCTTC CASSVFAGVEYEQFF
17 TRBJ2-5 NA TRBD2 TRBV19 TGTGCCAGTAGTATCCGGACTAGCGGGAGGGCCTTAGAGACCCAGTACTTC CASSIRTSGRALETQYF
13 TRBJ1-3 NA NA TRBV28 TGTGCCAGCAGCCCAATGCCCGAAGGCACCATATATTTT CASSPMPEGTIYF
15 TRBJ2-3 NA NA TRBV27 TGTGCCAGCAGTCCGCAGACAGAGAGCACAGATACGCAGTATTTT CASSPQTESTDTQYF
16 TRBJ2-5 NA NA TRBV6-5 TGTGCCAGCAGTTACTCGGCCAGGGCTACCCAAGAGACCCAGTACTTC CASSYSARATQETQYF
19 TRBJ2-1 NA TRBD2 TRBV5-6 TGTGCCAGCAGCTGGGACGGGACTAGCGGGAGGGCCGGGTTATTGCGGCAGTTCTTC CASSWDGTSGRAGLLRQFF
13 TRBJ1-2 NA TRBD1 TRBV28 TGTGCCAGCAGCACAGACAGGGGCCACGGCTACACCTTC CASSTDRGHGYTF
13 TRBJ1-4 NA NA TRBV15 TGTGCCACCAGCAGAGGGCGGGCGGAAAAACTGTTTTTT CATSRGRAEKLFF
16 TRBJ2-1 few NA TRBV25-1 TGTGCCAGCAGTCCCCTAGACGGGGGAGTAGACAATGAGCAGTTCTTC CASSPLDGGVDNEQFF
14 TRBJ2-1 NA TRBD1 TRBV5-1 TGCGCCAGCATCGTGGGGACAGGGAACAATGAGCAGTTCTTC CASIVGTGNNEQFF
14 TRBJ2-5 NA TRBD2 TRBV9 TGTGCCAGCAGCGACCTAGCGGGAGAAGAGACCCAGTACTTC CASSDLAGEETQYF
14 TRBJ1-5 once NA TRBV19 TGTGCCAGTAGGCAGGGGCATTGGAATCAGCCCCAGCATTTT CASRQGHWNQPQHF
15 TRBJ2-7 NA TRBD2 TRBV19 TGTGCCAGTAGTTTCCCTAGCGGGAGCTCCTACGAGCAGTACTTC CASSFPSGSSYEQYF
13 TRBJ2-5 NA NA TRBV5-5 TGTGCCAGCAGCTTGGCACGCCAAGAGACCCAGTACTTC CASSLARQETQYF
14 TRBJ2-3 NA NA TRBV7-9 TGTGCCAGTGATTCCTCCGGGTCCACAGATACGCAGTATTTT CASDSSGSTDTQYF
11 TRBJ2-1 NA NA TRBV29-1 TGCAGCGTGGGGGACTACAATGAGCAGTTCTTC CSVGDYNEQFF
14 TRBJ2-7 few NA TRBV11-1 TGTGCCAGCAGCACCCGGGACACTGCCTACGAGCAGTACTTC CASSTRDTAYEQYF
16 TRBJ2-2 once NA TRBV9 TGTGCCAGCAGCGAGAGGGGTGCGTTATACACCGGGGAGCTGTTTTTT CASSERGALYTGELFF
19 TRBJ2-5 NA TRBD2 TRBV28 TGTGCCAGCAGTCCCTACTCTGGGGTGGGCGGGAGATTAGGAGAGACCCAGTACTTC CASSPYSGVGGRLGETQYF
16 TRBJ1-3 NA NA TRBV6-5 TGTGCCAGCAGTTACTCCCCCAGGGCGGGTGGAAACACCATATATTTT CASSYSPRAGGNTIYF
13 TRBJ2-4 NA NA TRBV2 TGTGCCAGCAGCCCCGTAGCCAAAAACATTCAGTACTTC CASSPVAKNIQYF
8 TRBJ1-5 NA NA TRBV21-1 TGTGCCAGCAGCAGACAGCATTTT CASSRQHF
11 TRBJ2-5 NA NA TRBV28 TGTGCCAGCAGGGAGACAGAGACCCAGTACTTC CASRETETQYF
13 TRBJ1-1 NA NA TRBV5-3 TGTGCCAGCAGCTTCCCCGCGAACACTGAAGCTTTCTTT CASSFPANTEAFF
17 TRBJ2-3 NA NA TRBV9 TGTGCCAGCAGCGTAGGAGTGGCCAGGGGACTTACAGATACGCAGTATTTT CASSVGVARGLTDTQYF
11 TRBJ1-4 NA NA TRBV28 TGTGCCAGCAGTTTTACTGAAAAACTGTTTTTT CASSFTEKLFF
15 TRBJ2-7 NA NA TRBV9 TGTGCCAGCAGCGTAGCGGGGCAGGGTACCTACGAGCAGTACTTC CASSVAGQGTYEQYF
13 TRBJ2-5 NA NA TRBV30 TGTGCCTGGAGGACACAGGGTGTAGAGACCCAGTACTTC CAWRTQGVETQYF
15 TRBJ2-3 once NA TRBV10-3 TGTGCCATCAGTGAGTTGACCGAGCAGGAAGATACGCAGTATTTT CAISELTEQEDTQYF
16 TRBJ2-7 NA NA TRBV6-1 TGTGCCAGCAGTGAATTGGGTAGCGGATTCTCCTACGAGCAGTACTTC CASSELGSGFSYEQYF
15 TRBJ2-7 few TRBD2 TRBV7-3 TGTGCCAGCAGCTTAAGGTCTAGCGGGACCTACGAGCAGTACTTC CASSLRSSGTYEQYF
13 TRBJ1-1 few NA TRBV9 TGTGCCAGCAGCGTAAGGGGGAACACTGAAGCTTTCTTT CASSVRGNTEAFF
12 TRBJ2-1 NA NA TRBV7-9 TGTGCCAGCAGCTTCCCTGGGGGTGAGCAGTTCTTC CASSFPGGEQFF
12 TRBJ2-1 once NA TRBV30 TGTGCCTGGGGAGTTAAGGTGGGTGAGCAGTTCTTC CAWGVKVGEQFF
16 TRBJ1-2 NA NA TRBV12-2 TGTGCAAGTCGCTTAGGGTACGGCCTACGATACTATGGCTACACCTTC CASRLGYGLRYYGYTF
13 TRBJ1-1 NA NA TRBV27 TGTGCCAGCAGGTACTGGGGGAGCACTGAAGCTTTCTTT CASRYWGSTEAFF
19 TRBJ2-1 NA TRBD2 TRBV28 TGTGCCAGCAGTTTGGGACTAGCGGGAGGGCCTCGCGTTTACAATGAGCAGTTCTTC CASSLGLAGGPRVYNEQFF